These 17 T cell receptor beta chains came from one sample sequenced in a study of PD-1 blockade in classical Hodgkin lymphoma. Data came from immunoSEQ multiplex PCR; TCRdb stores just in-frame clones and leaves some out. The sample contains around 23,000 clones, more than 80% of which appear only once. The time point is: cycle 4 day 1 (C4D1), after about 6 weeks of nivolumab. There was relapse after autologous stem cell transplantation in every patient, and there was variation in brentuximab vedotin exposure. Here the sequenced sample was peripheral blood mononuclear cells (PBMCs), taken before the fourth cycle of nivolumab. These TCRs come from a human donor with classical Hodgkin lymphoma.

The chain recombines TRBV5-6 with TRBJ1-5; D is undetermined. The CDR3 runs 12 residues. Trimming cost V 1 base and J 7 bases, with 6 bases left between them. CDR1 is SGHDT and CDR2 is YYEEEE in the germline V gene. The CDR3 is CASSLFGQPQHF. The CDR3, as DNA: TGTGCCAGCAGCTTGTTCGGCCAGCCCCAGCATTTT.

This rearrangement joins TRBV10-3 to TRBJ2-3; 8 bases are shared with TRBD1. J gave up 3 bases and V 4 bases, and 6 bases lay outside the gene matches. The germline gives CDR1 ENHRY, CDR2 SYGVKD. CDR3 length equals 15 residues. The CDR3 protein is CAISARTGLTDTQYF. In DNA form, the CDR3 reads TGTGCCATCAGTGCCAGGACAGGGTTAACAGATACGCAGTATTTT.

The V gene is TRBV5-4, the J gene TRBJ1-1; tentatively, D is TRBD1 (6 bases). The CDR3 loop spans 13 amino acids. The V end was cut by 9 bases, the J end by 0 bases, with 12 bases between. CDR1 is SGHNT, CDR2 YYREEE, per germline (reference sequence). CDR3 amino acids: CANDRWVNTEAFF. The CDR3 coding sequence is TGTGCCAACGACAGGTGGGTGAACACTGAAGCTTTCTTT.

CDR3 sequence (DNA): TGTGCCAGCAGCCCGGGCCCTTTCTCGAATGGAAACACCATATATTTT. As protein: CASSPGPFSNGNTIYF. V usage is TRBV7-9 and J usage is TRBJ1-3; D not resolved. The V end lost 5 bases, the J end lost 3 bases, and 17 bases lay between the germline ends. The CDR3 runs 16 residues. Germline V gene lookup returns CDR1 SEHNR and CDR2 FQNEAQ (reference sequence).

The chain couples TRBV5-1 to TRBJ2-7; TRBD2 matches 8 bases. The V segment lost 4 bases and the J segment 2 bases; nucleotides outside the gene matches: 8. CDR1 and CDR2 (germline): SGHRS, YFSETQ. The CDR3 contains 15 residues. CDR3 region: CASSRTSGAAYEQYF. CDR3 sequence (DNA): TGCGCCAGCAGCCGCACTAGCGGAGCCGCCTACGAGCAGTACTTC.

The chain recombines TRBV2 with TRBJ2-1; 7 bases fit TRBD1. J gave up 9 bases and V 4 bases, and 9 bases lay outside the gene matches. This CDR3 is built from 14 residues. Looked up from germline, CDR1 is SNHLY and CDR2 is FYNNEI. In DNA form, the CDR3 reads TGTGCCAGCAGTGGGGTCAGGGGGTGGTTTGAGCAGTTCTTC. It translates to CASSGVRGWFEQFF.

The chain uses TRBV5-6 and TRBJ1-2, with D maybe TRBD1 (6 bases). The CDR3 has 14 amino acids. Germline V lookup: CDR1 SGHDT, CDR2 YYEEEE. With 6 bases removed from V and 4 bases from J, the gap between germline ends came to 16 bases. CDR3 residues: CASKWTGGGYGYTF. CDR3 sequence (DNA): TGTGCCAGCAAATGGACCGGAGGGGGCTATGGCTACACCTTC.

This clone was detected only once. The chain joins TRBV6-5 to TRBJ1-1; 7 positions match TRBD1. With V trimmed by 2 bases and J by 0 bases, 3 bases remained unmatched. From germline, CDR1 is MNHEY and CDR2 SVGAGI. CDR3 length: 15 amino acids. CDR3 protein: CASSYTGVMNTEAFF. CDR3 DNA: TGTGCCAGCAGTTACACAGGGGTTATGAACACTGAAGCTTTCTTT.

The CDR3 spells CASSLRTDSYEQYF. In DNA form, the CDR3 reads TGCGCCAGCAGCTTGAGGACAGATTCCTACGAGCAGTACTTC. This sequence joins TRBV5-1 and TRBJ2-7; TRBD1 might be the D (6 bases). This CDR3 has 14 amino acids. V lost 1 base and J 1 base, leaving 9 bases between the germline ends. The germline CDR1 and CDR2 sequences are SGHRS and YFSETQ.

The chain links TRBV6-4 to TRBJ2-3, with 8 nucleotides matching TRBD2. The V and J ends lost 4 bases and 0 bases, in that order; junction bases with no gene match: 0. Per germline, CDR1 MRHNA and CDR2 SNTAGT. CDR3 length equals 14 residues. CDR3 coding DNA: TGTGCCAGCAGTGCTAGCGGGAGCACAGATACGCAGTATTTT. Encoded protein: CASSASGSTDTQYF.

This chain uses TRBV6-6 with TRBJ2-7; 10 positions match TRBD1. V was pared by 8 bases and J by 4 bases, with 8 bases of the junction left unmatched. Germline CDR1 is MNHNY and CDR2 is SVGAGI (reference sequence). This CDR3 is 14 amino acids long. The CDR3 spells CASQPGQGLYEQYF. CDR3 coding DNA: TGTGCCAGCCAACCGGGACAGGGGTTGTACGAGCAGTACTTC.

The chain joins TRBV27 to TRBJ2-1; 8 bases agree with TRBD1. The CDR3 runs to 14 residues. Germline loops: CDR1 MNHEY, CDR2 SMNVEV (reference sequence). Unmatched junction bases numbered 2, after V lost 4 bases and J lost 3 bases. The CDR3 region is CASSWGQDYNEQFF. The DNA of the CDR3 is TGTGCCAGCAGTTGGGGACAGGACTACAATGAGCAGTTCTTC.

The rearrangement links TRBV10-3 to TRBJ1-1, with a tentative D call TRBD1 (5 bases). The germline V gene has CDR1 ENHRY and CDR2 SYGVKD. V was shortened by 4 bases and J by 3 bases, with 12 bases between the two germline ends. The CDR3 runs to 14 residues. The CDR3 sequence: CAISGDGGDTEAFF. CDR3 DNA: TGTGCCATCAGTGGCGACGGGGGGGACACTGAAGCTTTCTTT.

The chain employs TRBV7-9 and TRBJ1-1, with 9 positions matching TRBD1. The CDR3 sequence is 15 residues long. V was clipped by 5 bases and J by 6 bases; unmatched bases: 10. From germline, CDR1 is SEHNR and CDR2 FQNEAQ (reference sequence). The CDR3 here is CASSPRTGEWPEAFF. CDR3 coding DNA: TGTGCCAGCAGCCCCCGGACAGGGGAATGGCCTGAAGCTTTCTTT. The full variable domain, completed using reference TRBV7-9 and TRBJ1-1, is DTGVSQNPRHKITKRGQNVTFRCDPISEHNRLYWYRQTLGQGPEFLTYFQNEAQLEKSRLLSDRFSAERPKGSFSTLEIQRTEQGDSAMYLCASSPRTGEWPEAFFGQGTRLTVV.

The chain is built from TRBV11-1 and TRBJ2-1; D is unresolved. Trimming took off 1 base at V and 8 bases at J, with 9 bases between the two ends. The CDR3 length is 13 residues. In germline, CDR1 is SGHAT, CDR2 FQDESV (reference sequence). The CDR3 bases are TGTGCCAGCAGCTTAGAGGCCCCGCATGAGCAGTTCTTC. Translation gives CASSLEAPHEQFF.

The chain has TRBV2 and TRBJ2-5; 11 bases are shared with TRBD1. CDR1 is SNHLY and CDR2 is FYNNEI in the germline V gene. The CDR3 consists of 14 residues. V was pared by 6 bases and J by 2 bases, with 2 bases of the junction left unmatched. The CDR3 is CASRGDRGQETQYF. As DNA, the CDR3 is TGTGCCAGCAGAGGGGACAGGGGGCAAGAGACCCAGTACTTC. Looking up the rest from reference TRBV2 and TRBJ2-5 gives the full variable domain: EPEVTQTPSHQVTQMGQEVILRCVPISNHLYFYWYRQILGQKVEFLVSFYNNEISEKSEIFDDQFSVERPDGSNFTLKIRSTKLEDSAMYFCASRGDRGQETQYFGPGTRLLVL.

This clone was detected once. V is TRBV11-2 and J is TRBJ2-7; possible D gene TRBD1, 5 bases. This CDR3 is built from 12 residues. Germline V CDR1 and CDR2: SGHAT, FQNNGV. Trimming cost V 4 bases and J 3 bases, with 7 bases left between them. The CDR3 is CASSSQGYEQYF. The DNA of the CDR3 is TGTGCCAGCAGCTCTCAGGGCTACGAGCAGTACTTC.